These 14 T cell receptor beta chains share one sample of origin, sequenced in a study of spatial heterogeneity in lung cancer. Time point given: sample taken at primary tumor resection. The sequenced material consisted of unsorted whole RNA from tumor, nontumor lung or frozen PBMC. TCRdb passed the 5' RACE reads through MiXCR, listing each CDR3 protein once. The sample records approximately 39,000 distinct CDR3 sequences, about 6% being singletons. The sample consisted of PBMCs, taken at surgery. These receptors were taken from a male donor with early-stage non-small cell lung cancer.

In its sample, this clonotype was seen many times. The J gene is TRBJ1-3, the V gene TRBV14; TRBD1 might be the D (6 bases). There are 13 residues in the CDR3. Germline lookup yields CDR1 SGHDN and CDR2 FVKESK. The ends were cut back, 0 bases at V and 10 bases at J, with 10 bases in the middle. CDR3 amino acids: CASSQDRGRTIYF. The CDR3 nucleotides are TGTGCCAGCAGCCAAGATCGGGGGCGAACCATATATTTT.

This rearrangement joins TRBV3-1 to TRBJ2-7, with a weak D call TRBD1 (6 bases). The CDR3 loop spans 13 amino acids. The germline V and J ends were trimmed by 8 bases and 0 bases, with 11 bases remaining between them. Per the germline V gene, CDR1 is LGHDT and CDR2 is YNNKEL (reference sequence). This CDR3 is CASRDKRSYEQYF. CDR3 in DNA: TGTGCCAGCCGGGACAAACGCTCCTACGAGCAGTACTTC.

This clonotype was detected many times. This chain links TRBV4-1 with TRBJ2-3, with D tentatively TRBD2 (6 bases). Germline CDR1 is MGHRA and CDR2 is YSYEKL. The CDR3 consists of 16 residues. Trimming shortened V by 0 bases and J by 3 bases, and 13 bases separated the two germline ends. In DNA form, the CDR3 reads TGCGCCAGCAGCCAAGAGTACTCCCGGGGGACAGATACGCAGTATTTT. Translating gives CASSQEYSRGTDTQYF.

This clonotype was detected ten times or more. The CDR3 sequence is CAISGSENTEAFF. CDR3 nucleotides: TGTGCCATCAGTGGATCTGAAAACACTGAAGCTTTCTTT. The chain joins TRBV10-3 to TRBJ1-1; D is uncertain. The V gene's germline CDR1 is ENHRY and CDR2 SYGVKD. The CDR3 covers 13 residues. The V end lost 4 bases, the J end lost 2 bases, and 8 bases lay between the germline ends.

This clonotype was found many times. V and J are TRBV6-1 and TRBJ2-1, with TRBD1 identical over 7 bases. CDR3 size: 14 residues. Trimming at V came to 6 bases and at J to 7 bases, leaving 9 bases not matched to a gene. Germline assignment: CDR1 MNHNS and CDR2 SASEGT. CDR3 amino acids: CASRKGQNNNEQFF. In DNA, the CDR3 is TGTGCCAGCAGGAAGGGACAGAATAATAATGAGCAGTTCTTC.

V and J are TRBV20-1 and TRBJ2-5, with unresolved D. V shed 3 bases and J shed 5 bases, with 7 bases lying between them. This CDR3 has 11 residues. CDR1 is DFQATT and CDR2 is SNEGSKA in the germline V gene (reference sequence). The CDR3 is CSARILETQYF. CDR3 nucleotide sequence: TGCAGTGCTAGGATCTTGGAGACCCAGTACTTC.

In its sample, this clonotype was seen many times. The chain has TRBV5-6 and TRBJ1-5; D might be TRBD1 (6 bases). This CDR3 spans 14 amino acids. The V gene's germline CDR1 is SGHDT and CDR2 YYEEEE. The germline V and J ends were trimmed by 1 base and 5 bases, with 10 bases remaining between them. The CDR3 bases are TGTGCCAGCAGCTTGTACAGGGCTTATCAGCCCCAGCATTTT. Translated, it gives CASSLYRAYQPQHF. Filled out from reference TRBV5-6 and TRBJ1-5, the complete variable domain reads DAGVTQSPTHLIKTRGQQVTLRCSPKSGHDTVSWYQQALGQGPQFIFQYYEEEERQRGNFPDRFSGHQFPNYSSELNVNALLLGDSALYLCASSLYRAYQPQHFGDGTRLSIL.

On this clonotype: A much larger clone differs by one base, so this may be a read error. The J gene is TRBJ1-5, the V gene TRBV18, with 9 nucleotides matching TRBD1. CDR3 length: 15 residues. Germline V gene sequence: CDR1 KGHSH, CDR2 LQKENI. The DNA for the CDR3 is TGTGCCAGCTCACGTACAGGGGGCAGCAATCAGCCCCGGCATTTT. This translates into CASSRTGGSNQPRHF.

This chain connects TRBV2 to TRBJ2-5; TRBD1 is a possible D gene (6 bases). The V end was cut by 4 bases, the J end by 3 bases, with 24 bases between. The CDR3 is 18 residues long. Germline V CDR1 and CDR2: SNHLY, FYNNEI. The CDR3 DNA reads as TGTGCCAGCAGTGCTAATGCTTACCCAGTGGACAGCGAAGAGACCCAGTACTTC. This gives the protein CASSANAYPVDSEETQYF.

This chain connects TRBV11-1 to TRBJ2-5; no clear D gene. Germline assignment: CDR1 SGHAT and CDR2 FQDESV (reference sequence). This CDR3 is 17 amino acids long. V was clipped by 1 base and J by 3 bases, with 18 bases between them. Written as DNA, the CDR3 is TGTGCCAGCAGCTTAGTAGCCAGAAGAACACTAAAAGAGACCCAGTACTTC. This translates into CASSLVARRTLKETQYF.

This clonotype has at least ten counts. V usage is TRBV6-5 and J usage is TRBJ2-5, with a possible D match to TRBD1 (7 bases). The germline V gene has CDR1 MNHEY and CDR2 SVGAGI. This CDR3 comprises 15 residues. Trimming took off 6 bases at V and 2 bases at J, with 16 bases between the two ends. The CDR3 nucleotides read TGTGCCAGCAGCTGGATCGCAGGGGGGCAAGAGACCCAGTACTTC. Residues: CASSWIAGGQETQYF.

This clonotype was seen many times. The rearrangement uses TRBV6-5 and TRBJ2-1; 9 nucleotides align to TRBD1. Germline CDR1 and CDR2: MNHEY and SVGAGI. The V gene end was trimmed by 6 bases and the J gene end by 7 bases; junction bases not matched to a gene: 7. The CDR3 loop spans 14 amino acids. The DNA for the CDR3 is TGTGCCAGCAGAATGGGACAGGGCTGGAATGAGCAGTTCTTC. Protein product: CASRMGQGWNEQFF.

The sample holds a few counts of this clonotype. With a much larger clone just one base away, this may be a read error. This likely comes from a read error, as the CDR3 has no conserved phenylalanine or tryptophan at its end. The chain uses TRBV29-1 and TRBJ2-7, with 9 positions matching TRBD1. Germline V gene sequence: CDR1 SQVTM, CDR2 ANQGSEA. This CDR3 has 16 amino acids. V shed 1 base and J 2 bases; nucleotides not matched to a gene: 9. The CDR3 reads CSVEVPGQGNAYEQYY. Here the CDR3 DNA reads TGCAGCGTTGAAGTGCCCGGACAGGGGAATGCCTACGAGCAGTACTAC.

This clonotype has a count of ten or more. The gene calls are TRBV20-1 and TRBJ2-3, with 10 bases matching TRBD1. The CDR3 totals 14 residues. Trimming took 4 bases from V and 3 from J; bases not matched to a gene: 4. The germline V gene encodes CDR1 DFQATT and CDR2 SNEGSKA (reference sequence). The CDR3 region is CSATRTGGTDTQYF. The CDR3 DNA is TGCAGTGCTACCCGGACAGGGGGGACAGATACGCAGTATTTT.